Following are 13 T cell receptor beta chains from one sample sequenced in a study of post-analysis software for immune sequencing data. Presence of unique molecular identifiers characterized the TCR beta cDNA libraries. TCRdb re-analysed the PCR reads in MiXCR, keeping a single row per CDR3 protein. The data show 800,000 to 950,000 distinct CDR3 sequences, around 50% seen once. Study findings and constraints: There were roughly 5 TRBV segments more frequent in patients than controls, and TRBV5-6, TRBV5-1 and TRBV20-1 were among them.

The antigens these receptors bind are not known. Material for sequencing was blood. Every receptor here comes from a girl aged 10 to 17 with multiple sclerosis.

This clonotype was recorded a few times. This chain links TRBV20-1 with TRBJ2-3, with 7 bases matching TRBD2. Germline V CDR1 and CDR2: DFQATT, SNEGSKA (reference sequence). The CDR3 contains 12 residues. V trimming: 5 bases; J trimming: 4 bases; junction bases outside the gene matches: 3. DNA for the CDR3: TGCAGTGCTTCAAGCGGGGCAGATACGCAGTATTTT. Its translation is CSASSGADTQYF.

This clonotype was found a few times. The CDR3 DNA reads TGTGCCAGCAGCTTACAGGCTTACGAGCAGTACTTC. This sequence encodes CASSLQAYEQYF. This chain joins TRBV12-3 or TRBV12-4 and TRBJ2-7; maybe TRBD1 (5 bases). CDR3 size: 12 residues. Trimming cost V 6 bases and J 4 bases, with 10 bases left between them.

This chain joins TRBV7-8 and TRBJ2-3; TRBD2 matches at 12 bases. V lost 6 bases, J lost 4 bases, and 11 bases stayed unmatched. Germline values: CDR1 SGHVS, CDR2 FQNEAQ. The CDR3 spans 17 residues. The CDR3 spells CASRELTSGRRADTQYF. DNA for the CDR3: TGTGCCAGCAGAGAATTGACTAGCGGGAGACGGGCAGATACGCAGTATTTT.

The chain's CDR3 is CSAEERRARADNEQFF. In nucleotides, the CDR3 is TGCAGTGCTGAAGAGCGGCGGGCTAGAGCTGACAATGAGCAGTTCTTC. The V and J genes are TRBV20-1 and TRBJ2-1; D possibly corresponds to TRBD2 (5 bases). Trimming left V 5 bases short and J 5 bases short, with 22 bases between. Germline CDR1 reads DFQATT; CDR2 reads SNEGSKA (reference sequence). The CDR3 runs 16 residues.

Here the CDR3 reads CASSLKPTSGSYNEQFF. The CDR3 DNA sequence: TGTGCCAGCAGCTTAAAACCGACTAGCGGGTCCTACAATGAGCAGTTCTTC. V is TRBV7-3 and J is TRBJ2-1, with TRBD2 matching 10 bases. CDR1 is SGHTA and CDR2 is FQGTGA in the germline V gene. CDR3 size: 17 residues. Germline trimming cut 1 base from V and 1 base from J; bases unmatched to any gene: 4.

The rearrangement uses TRBV20-1 and TRBJ2-1; 8 bases line up with TRBD1. CDR3 length: 12 residues. In germline, CDR1 is DFQATT, CDR2 SNEGSKA (reference sequence). After removal of 2 bases from V and 9 bases from J, the junction contained 3 bases not matched to a gene. Here the CDR3 reads CSARQGAVEQFF. CDR3 bases: TGCAGTGCTAGACAGGGGGCTGTTGAGCAGTTCTTC.

J is TRBJ2-4 and V is TRBV20-1; D may be TRBD2 (6 bases). V was trimmed by 6 bases and J by 1 base, leaving 10 bases between them. Germline loops: CDR1 DFQATT, CDR2 SNEGSKA (reference sequence). The CDR3 consists of 13 residues. The CDR3: CSAGGEAKNIQYF. In nucleotides, the CDR3 is TGCAGTGCCGGGGGAGAGGCCAAAAACATTCAGTACTTC.

This chain connects TRBV5-1 to TRBJ2-3; 8 nucleotides agree with TRBD1. CDR1 is SGHRS and CDR2 is YFSETQ in the germline V gene. This CDR3 is built from 16 residues. The junction had 7 bases not matched to a gene; V was cut back by 1 base and J by 3 bases. CDR3 protein: CASSLYPDRATDTQYF. The CDR3 DNA sequence: TGCGCCAGCAGCTTGTATCCGGACAGGGCGACAGATACGCAGTATTTT.

The V and J genes are TRBV4-2 and TRBJ2-5, with 10 bases that match TRBD2. Germline loops: CDR1 LGHNA, CDR2 YNFKEQ. This CDR3 region has 20 residues. Unmatched junction bases numbered 15, after V lost 0 bases and J lost 2 bases. The CDR3: CASSQDLASGGAVRQETQYF. DNA of the CDR3: TGTGCCAGCAGCCAAGATCTCGCAAGCGGGGGGGCAGTCCGACAAGAGACCCAGTACTTC.

The chain has TRBV27 and TRBJ1-4; TRBD1 aligns across 10 bases. Germline values: CDR1 MNHEY, CDR2 SMNVEV (reference sequence). Trimming took 5 bases from V and 10 from J; bases not matched to a gene: 4. This CDR3 contains 13 residues. CDR3 bases: TGTGCCAGCAGTCCCCGGGACAGGGGAAAACTGTTTTTT. Translation gives CASSPRDRGKLFF.

Comments on this clonotype: One end of the junction does not line up with germline, which may come from a read error. The gene calls are TRBV20-1 and TRBJ1-2; D gene ambiguous. The V gene's germline CDR1 is DFQATT and CDR2 SNEGSKA (reference sequence). The CDR3 runs 13 residues. The CDR3 nucleotides read TGCAGTGCTAGAGATGTTGCAAACTGTGGCTACACCTTC. This sequence encodes CSARDVANCGYTF.

J is TRBJ2-1 and V is TRBV7-3; D is unclear. The CDR3 covers 15 residues. CDR1 is SGHTA, CDR2 FQGTGA, per germline. V dropped 0 bases and J dropped 3 bases, with 9 bases sitting between them. In nucleotides, the CDR3 is TGTGCCAGCAGCTTAACGAGCGACGGCTACAATGAGCAGTTCTTC. Encoded protein: CASSLTSDGYNEQFF. The complete variable domain, with remaining parts taken from reference TRBV7-3 and TRBJ2-1, reads GAGVSQTPSNKVTEKGKYVELRCDPISGHTALYWYRQSLGQGPEFLIYFQGTGAADDSGLPNDRFFAVRPEGSVSTLKIQRTERGDSAVYLCASSLTSDGYNEQFFGPGTRLTVL.

This sequence joins TRBV5-1 and TRBJ2-5; D is unclear. This CDR3 spans 13 amino acids. CDR1 is SGHRS and CDR2 is YFSETQ in the germline V gene. V was pared by 5 bases and J by 1 base, with 9 bases between. CDR3 sequence (DNA): TGCGCCAGCAGGGGCTACCTCCAAGAGACCCAGTACTTC. This encodes CASRGYLQETQYF.